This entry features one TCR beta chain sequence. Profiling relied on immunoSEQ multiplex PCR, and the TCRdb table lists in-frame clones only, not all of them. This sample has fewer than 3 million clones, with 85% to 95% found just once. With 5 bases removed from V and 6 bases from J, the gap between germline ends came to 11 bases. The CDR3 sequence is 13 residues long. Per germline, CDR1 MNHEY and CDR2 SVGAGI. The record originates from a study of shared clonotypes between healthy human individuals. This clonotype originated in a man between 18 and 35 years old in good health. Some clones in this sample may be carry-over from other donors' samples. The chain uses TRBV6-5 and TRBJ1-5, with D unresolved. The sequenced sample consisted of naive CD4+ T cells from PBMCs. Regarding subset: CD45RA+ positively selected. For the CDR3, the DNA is TGTGCCAGCAGTCCCCGCGAATCTCAGCCCCAGCATTTT. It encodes CASSPRESQPQHF.